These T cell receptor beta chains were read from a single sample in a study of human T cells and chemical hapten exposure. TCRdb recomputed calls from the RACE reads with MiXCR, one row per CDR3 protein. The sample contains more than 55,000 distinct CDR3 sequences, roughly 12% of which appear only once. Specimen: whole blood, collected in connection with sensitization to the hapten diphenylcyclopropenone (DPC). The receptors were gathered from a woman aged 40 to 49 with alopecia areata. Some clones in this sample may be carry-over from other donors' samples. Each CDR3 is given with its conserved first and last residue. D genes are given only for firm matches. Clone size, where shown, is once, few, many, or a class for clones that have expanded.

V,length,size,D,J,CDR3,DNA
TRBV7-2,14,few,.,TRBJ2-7,CASTSIMAGYEQYF,TGTGCCAGCACCTCGATTATGGCGGGCTACGAGCAGTACTTC
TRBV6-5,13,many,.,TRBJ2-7,CASSLSSGYEQYF,TGTGCCAGCAGCCTGTCTTCCGGGTACGAGCAGTACTTC
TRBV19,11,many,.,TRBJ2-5,CASRGQETQYF,TGTGCCAGTCGTGGGCAAGAGACCCAGTACTTC
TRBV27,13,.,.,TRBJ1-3,CAGSRGGGNTIYF,TGTGCCGGCAGCCGAGGGGGAGGAAACACCATATATTTT
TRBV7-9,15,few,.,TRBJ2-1,CASSPRGGSYNEQFF,TGTGCCAGCAGCCCCCGAGGTGGATCCTACAATGAGCAGTTCTTC
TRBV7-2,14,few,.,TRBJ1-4,CASTHSLANEKLFF,TGTGCCAGCACCCACAGTCTGGCTAATGAAAAACTGTTTTTT
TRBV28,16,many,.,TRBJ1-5,CASSLSGFWSNQPQHF,TGTGCCAGCAGTTTGTCAGGGTTTTGGAGCAATCAGCCCCAGCATTTT
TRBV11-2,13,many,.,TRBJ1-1,CASSLKGNTEAFF,TGTGCCAGCAGCTTAAAGGGGAACACTGAAGCTTTCTTT
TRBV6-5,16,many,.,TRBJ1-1,CVSSYSLSDTSTEAFF,TGTGTCAGCAGTTACTCACTTTCGGACACCTCCACTGAAGCTTTCTTT
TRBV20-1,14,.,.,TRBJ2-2,CSARSGVGTGELFF,TGCAGTGCCAGAAGCGGAGTCGGGACCGGGGAGCTGTTTTTT
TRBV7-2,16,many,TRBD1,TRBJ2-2,CASSEPGQRDTGELFF,TGTGCCAGCAGCGAACCGGGACAGCGAGACACCGGGGAGCTGTTTTTT
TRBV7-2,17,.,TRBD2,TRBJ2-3,CASSLVGLAGGLDTQYF,TGTGCCAGCAGCTTAGTCGGACTAGCGGGAGGGTTAGATACGCAGTATTTT
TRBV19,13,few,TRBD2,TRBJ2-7,CASSTRPGGEQYF,TGTGCCAGTTCGACGCGGCCGGGAGGGGAGCAGTACTTC
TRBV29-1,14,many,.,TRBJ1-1,CSVALLSLNTEAFF,TGCAGCGTGGCCTTGCTAAGTTTGAACACTGAAGCTTTCTTT
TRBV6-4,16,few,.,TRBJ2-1,CASSDSAATTTNEQFF,TGTGCCAGCAGTGACTCGGCCGCTACCACCACCAATGAGCAGTTCTTC
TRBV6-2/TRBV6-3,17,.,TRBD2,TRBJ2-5,CASSKRGAGGPGETQYF,TGTGCCAGCAGCAAACGGGGAGCGGGGGGGCCAGGAGAGACCCAGTACTTC
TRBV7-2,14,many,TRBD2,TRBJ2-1,CASSSSGKINEQFF,TGTGCCAGCAGCTCTAGCGGGAAGATAAATGAGCAGTTCTTC
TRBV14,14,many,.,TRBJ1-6,CASSQAPGPSPLHF,TGTGCCAGCAGCCAAGCACCGGGACCTTCACCCCTCCACTTT
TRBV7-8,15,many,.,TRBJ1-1,CASSLALAGDIEAFF,TGTGCCAGCAGCTTAGCTCTGGCAGGGGACATTGAAGCTTTCTTT
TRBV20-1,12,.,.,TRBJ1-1,CSASAGNTEAFF,TGCAGTGCTAGTGCCGGGAACACTGAAGCTTTCTTT
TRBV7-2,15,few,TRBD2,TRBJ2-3,CASSGLAGSTDTQYF,TGTGCCAGCAGCGGGCTAGCGGGGTCGACAGATACGCAGTATTTT
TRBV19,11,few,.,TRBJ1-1,CASSLGTEAFF,TGTGCCAGTAGTCTTGGGACTGAAGCTTTCTTT
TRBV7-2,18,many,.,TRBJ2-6,CASSSALWGSAGANVLTF,TGTGCCAGCAGCTCTGCTTTGTGGGGGTCGGCTGGGGCCAACGTCCTGACTTTC
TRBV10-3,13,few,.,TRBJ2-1,CAISESSRNEQFF,TGTGCCATCAGTGAGTCTAGTCGTAATGAGCAGTTCTTC
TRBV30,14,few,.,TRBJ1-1,CAWSVRSMNTEAFF,TGTGCCTGGAGTGTACGATCAATGAACACTGAAGCTTTCTTT
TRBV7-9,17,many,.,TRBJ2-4,CASSPDYALFTKNIQYF,TGTGCCAGCAGCCCGGACTATGCGCTTTTTACCAAAAACATTCAGTACTTC
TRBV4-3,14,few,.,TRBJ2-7,CASSQGVISYEQYF,TGCGCCAGCAGCCAAGGGGTTATATCCTACGAGCAGTACTTC